Below are 10 T cell receptor beta chains sequenced from a single sample in a study of blood T cells in healthy people across ages. Primers used in a second PCR of about 7 to 12 cycles were a sample-barcoded 5' primer and a J-beta primer mix. TCRdb itself ran the 5' RACE reads through MiXCR, one entry per CDR3 protein. The repertoire holds 650,000 to 700,000 distinct CDR3 sequences, over 40% seen once, with less than 15% in the top ten. The sample was blood. These receptor sequences come from a woman at least 80 years old in good health.

This clonotype was recorded at least ten times. This chain uses TRBV9 with TRBJ2-3; 13 positions agree with TRBD2. This CDR3 contains 16 residues. Unmatched junction bases numbered 6, after V lost 2 bases and J lost 6 bases. In germline, CDR1 is SGDLS, CDR2 YYNGEE. CDR3 sequence (DNA): TGTGCCAGCAGCGTCCGGACTAGCGGGAGTTTGGATACGCAGTATTTT. Translating it yields CASSVRTSGSLDTQYF.

This chain joins TRBV5-1 and TRBJ2-3, with 10 bases fitting TRBD2. Germline V gene data show CDR1 as SGHRS and CDR2 as YFSETQ. V was clipped by 3 bases and J by 6 bases; unmatched bases: 7. The CDR3 is made up of 15 amino acids. Here the CDR3 DNA reads TGCGCCAGCAGCTCTAGCGGGGGAGCTCTCGATACGCAGTATTTT. It encodes CASSSSGGALDTQYF.

The genes are TRBV12-3 or TRBV12-4 and TRBJ2-1; TRBD2 agrees at 7 bases. The CDR3 sequence is 16 residues long. Trimming took 7 bases from V and 5 from J; bases not matched to a gene: 14. For the CDR3, the DNA is TGTGCCAGCACCCGAGAAGTGGGGGGGGTTAACAATGAGCAGTTCTTC. The encoded protein is CASTREVGGVNNEQFF.

To note about this clonotype: This may be a read error, as it is one base from a much larger clone. The rearrangement joins TRBV10-3 to TRBJ2-1; D is unclear. Per germline, CDR1 ENHRY and CDR2 SYGVKD. There are 12 residues in the CDR3. CDR3 in amino acids: CAIGFRTNKQFF. CDR3 sequence (DNA): TGTGCCATCGGGTTCAGGACCAATAAGCAGTTCTTC.

The chain links TRBV6-1 to TRBJ1-1; D might be TRBD1 (5 bases). This CDR3 is 15 amino acids long. Trimming pared 6 bases from V and 0 bases from J, leaving 14 bases between. Germline lookup yields CDR1 MNHNS and CDR2 SASEGT. This CDR3 is CASSRAGGVNTEAFF. DNA of the CDR3: TGTGCCAGCAGCCGTGCCGGGGGAGTGAACACTGAAGCTTTCTTT.

Note on this clonotype: This may stem from a read error, because a much larger clone lies one nucleotide away. The CDR3 DNA sequence: TGTGCCAGCAGTTACTCGACAGGGCTCCGCTCCTACAATGAGCAGTTCTTC. Translating gives CASSYSTGLRSYNEQFF. The V call is TRBV6-5, the J call TRBJ2-1; TRBD1 matches 7 bases. The germline V gene has CDR1 MNHEY and CDR2 SVGAGI. V lost 0 bases to trimming and J lost 0 bases; unmatched junction nucleotides: 5. This CDR3 has 17 residues.

This chain joins TRBV20-1 and TRBJ1-1; D is undetermined. The CDR3 covers 13 residues. Germline assignment: CDR1 DFQATT and CDR2 SNEGSKA (reference sequence). V was cut by 2 bases and J by 7 bases, with 14 bases left in between. CDR3 region: CSARTTGLGEAFF. CDR3 DNA sequence: TGCAGTGCTAGAACTACGGGGTTAGGTGAAGCTTTCTTT.

This clonotype was observed a few times. This may be a read error, as it is one base from a much larger clone. V and J are TRBV7-2 and TRBJ2-4; D is ambiguous. The CDR3 spans 12 residues. Trimming took 4 bases from V and 1 from J, leaving 2 bases between them. Germline values: CDR1 SGHTA, CDR2 FQGNSA. The CDR3 DNA follows: TGTGCCAGCAGCTCGGCCAAAAACATTCAGTACTTC. Its translation is CASSSAKNIQYF.

This clonotype has a count of ten or more. The V and J genes are TRBV5-1 and TRBJ2-5; no firm D call. The germline CDR1 and CDR2 sequences are SGHRS and YFSETQ. V was cut by 0 bases and J by 4 bases, with 13 bases left in between. This CDR3 contains 15 residues. CDR3 loop: CASSLVQGLGETQYF. For the CDR3, the DNA is TGCGCCAGCAGCTTGGTGCAAGGTTTAGGAGAGACCCAGTACTTC. The whole variable domain, remainder taken from reference TRBV5-1 and TRBJ2-5, is KAGVTQTPRYLIKTRGQQVTLSCSPISGHRSVSWYQQTPGQGLQFLFEYFSETQRNKGNFPGRFSGRQFSNSRSEMNVSTLELGDSALYLCASSLVQGLGETQYFGPGTRLLVL.

The rearrangement joins TRBV20-1 to TRBJ1-2, with no clear D. CDR1 DFQATT and CDR2 SNEGSKA come from the germline V gene (reference sequence). The CDR3 contains 13 residues. V lost 0 bases and J 8 bases, leaving 13 bases between the germline ends. CDR3 sequence reads: CSARDPASGGYTF. The CDR3 DNA sequence: TGCAGTGCTAGAGATCCGGCCTCCGGGGGCTACACCTTC.